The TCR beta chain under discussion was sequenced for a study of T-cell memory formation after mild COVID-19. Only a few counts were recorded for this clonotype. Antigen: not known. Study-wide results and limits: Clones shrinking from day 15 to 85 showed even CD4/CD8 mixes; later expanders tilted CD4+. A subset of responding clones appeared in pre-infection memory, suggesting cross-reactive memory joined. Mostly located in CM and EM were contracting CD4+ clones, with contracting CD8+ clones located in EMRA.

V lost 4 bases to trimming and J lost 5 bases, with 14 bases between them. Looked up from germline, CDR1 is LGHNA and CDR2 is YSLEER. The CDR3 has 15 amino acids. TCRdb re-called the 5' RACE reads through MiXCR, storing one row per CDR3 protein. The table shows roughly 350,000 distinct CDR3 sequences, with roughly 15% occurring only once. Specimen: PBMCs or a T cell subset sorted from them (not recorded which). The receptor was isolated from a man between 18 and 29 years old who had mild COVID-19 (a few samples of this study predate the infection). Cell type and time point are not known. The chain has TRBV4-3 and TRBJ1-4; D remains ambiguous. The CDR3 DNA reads TGCGCCAGCAGCCCCCGTGGAGGGCCGAATGAAAAACTGTTTTTT. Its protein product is CASSPRGGPNEKLFF.